This T cell receptor beta chain was obtained from a study of blood T cell repertoires in COVID-19. This CDR3 has 14 amino acids. Trimming took 0 bases from V and 4 from J, leaving 7 bases between them. Germline V gene data show CDR1 as MNHNS and CDR2 as SASEGT. As handled by the study authors: Scientists estimated how many nucleated cells there were by amplifying reference gene primers. Assay used: immunoSEQ multiplex PCR; TCRdb lists only in-frame clones, some missing. D and trimming come from the DNA, and the V and J calls and clone size come from that table. The table records some 290,000 clones, about 88% of them present only once.

J is TRBJ1-5 and V is TRBV6-1; D remains unclear. Sequencing used peripheral blood. The TCR comes from a man between 18 and 29 years old with active or convalescent COVID-19. As DNA, the CDR3 is TGTGCCAGCAGTGAAGCGAGGGCTAATCAGCCCCAGCATTTT. It specifies CASSEARANQPQHF.